Presented here are 11 T cell receptor beta chains from one specimen sequenced in a study of CD4 T cells in relation to SARS-CoV-2 and coronaviruses. Clones were read by immunoSEQ multiplex PCR, and TCRdb kept only the in-frame ones, dropping some. In the table there are 40,000 or so clones, approximately 85% of which are singletons. The sequencing input was memory CD4+ T cells from PBMCs. The source of these receptors is an adult with COVID-19.

The chain has TRBV6-5 and TRBJ2-7; TRBD1 aligns across 9 bases. Germline trimming cut 6 bases from V and 5 bases from J; bases unmatched to any gene: 11. The germline V gene has CDR1 MNHEY and CDR2 SVGAGI. The CDR3 consists of 15 residues. The CDR3 here is CASRKIQGASDEQYF. CDR3 sequence (DNA): TGTGCCAGCAGGAAAATACAGGGGGCTTCTGACGAGCAGTACTTC.

The chain uses TRBV28 and TRBJ1-1; the match to TRBD1 covers 7 bases. The junction had 5 bases not matched to a gene; V was cut back by 3 bases and J by 10 bases. The CDR3 is 12 residues long. Germline V CDR1 and CDR2: MDHEN, SYDVKM. CDR3: CASSLGQRGAFF. The DNA for the CDR3 is TGTGCCAGCAGTTTGGGACAGAGGGGAGCTTTCTTT. The whole variable domain, remainder taken from reference TRBV28 and TRBJ1-1, is DVKVTQSSRYLVKRTGEKVFLECVQDMDHENMFWYRQDPGLGLRLIYFSYDVKMKEKGDIPEGYSVSREKKERFSLILESASTNQTSMYLCASSLGQRGAFFGQGTRLTVV.

The chain is built from TRBV6-5 and TRBJ1-4, with D perhaps TRBD1 (5 bases). Trimming left V 0 bases short and J 3 bases short, with 11 bases between. The length of the CDR3 is 16 residues. Germline V gene sequence: CDR1 MNHEY, CDR2 SVGAGI. As DNA, the CDR3 is TGTGCCAGCAGTTACTCGACTGGGACCTCTAATGAAAAACTGTTTTTT. Translated, it gives CASSYSTGTSNEKLFF.

V and J are TRBV15 and TRBJ1-5, with 11 positions matching TRBD1. This CDR3 has 16 residues. The V gene end was trimmed by 0 bases and the J gene end by 7 bases; junction bases not matched to a gene: 5. The germline V gene encodes CDR1 LNHNV and CDR2 YYDKDF (reference sequence). This CDR3 is CATSRDRGQGEQPQHF. CDR3 nucleotides: TGTGCCACCAGCAGAGATAGGGGACAGGGGGAACAGCCCCAGCATTTT.

V and J are TRBV5-6 and TRBJ2-7; D is perhaps TRBD2 (6 bases). Trimming pared 1 base from V and 3 bases from J, leaving 14 bases between. This CDR3 is built from 15 residues. Germline-derived CDR1 and CDR2 are SGHDT and YYEEEE. The CDR3 sequence is CASSLRAGWGYEQYF. In DNA, the CDR3 is TGTGCCAGCAGCTTGAGGGCGGGGTGGGGCTACGAGCAGTACTTC.

The J gene is TRBJ2-1, the V gene TRBV28; 13 bases map to TRBD2. CDR3 length: 14 amino acids. J was trimmed by 9 bases and V by 7 bases; bases with no gene match: 6. Germline-derived CDR1 and CDR2 are MDHEN and SYDVKM. The CDR3 is CASTWTSGSVEQFF. Here the CDR3 DNA reads TGTGCCAGCACATGGACTAGCGGGAGCGTTGAGCAGTTCTTC.

The chain recombines TRBV14 with TRBJ2-1, with a weak D call TRBD2 (5 bases). The CDR3 extends over 16 amino acids. CDR1 SGHDN and CDR2 FVKESK come from the germline V gene. The V gene lost 0 bases and the J gene lost 2 bases, with 11 bases spanning the gap. The CDR3 is CASSQERLNPYNEQFF. As DNA, the CDR3 is TGTGCCAGCAGCCAAGAAAGACTAAATCCCTACAATGAGCAGTTCTTC.

The sample holds one count of this clone. The rearrangement links TRBV9 to TRBJ1-2, with 10 bases matching TRBD1. This CDR3 has 15 residues. Trimming removed 4 bases from V and 5 bases from J; junction bases left unmatched: 8. Germline CDR1 and CDR2: SGDLS and YYNGEE. CDR3 sequence (DNA): TGTGCCAGCAGCCTTGGGACAGGGGACGGTTATGGCTACACCTTC. Translated: CASSLGTGDGYGYTF.

The V and J genes are TRBV23-1 and TRBJ2-1; D might be TRBD1 (5 bases). TRBV23-1 is flagged as an ORF with uncertain function. This CDR3 has 14 residues. Trimming left V 0 bases short and J 8 bases short, with 11 bases between. This CDR3 is CASSQSKGKDEQFF. DNA for the CDR3: TGCGCCAGCAGTCAATCGAAGGGGAAGGATGAGCAGTTCTTC.

The chain recombines TRBV5-1 with TRBJ2-7, with a possible D match to TRBD1 (6 bases). Germline V gene lookup returns CDR1 SGHRS and CDR2 YFSETQ. This CDR3 contains 13 residues. The V end was cut by 1 base, the J end by 5 bases, with 10 bases between. For the CDR3, the DNA is TGCGCCAGCAGCTTGACAGGGAACAACGAGCAGTACTTC. Its translation: CASSLTGNNEQYF.

The chain carries TRBV3-1 (or the pseudogene TRBV3-2) and TRBJ2-1; TRBD1 agrees at 9 bases. The CDR3 covers 15 residues. The germline CDR1 and CDR2 sequences are LGHDT and YNNKEL (reference sequence). Trimming removed 4 bases from V and 9 bases from J; junction bases left unmatched: 10. The CDR3 coding sequence is TGTGCCAGCAGCCTTAGGACAGGGGCCGGGGGTGAGCAGTTCTTC. Protein sequence: CASSLRTGAGGEQFF.